This TCR beta chain stems from a study of vaccination and CD4 T cells after COVID-19. Study overall: Overlapping peptides covering the spike proteins of SARS-CoV-2, HCoV-NL63, HCoV-OC43 and HCoV-229E were added to stimulate cells.

Cultured CD4+ T cells had their DNA profiled by the Oncomine TCR Beta short-read assay. Extraction of genomic DNA was performed on cultured CD4+ T cells. TCRdb re-called the PCR reads through MiXCR, storing one row per CDR3 protein. The data contain 9,000 to 13,000 distinct CDR3 sequences, 25% to 35% of them singletons. The sample's treatment: approximately nine-day PBMC culture with coronavirus spike peptide pools or control peptides (ViraFEST assay). Unexposed donor CD4+ T cells predated the COVID-19 pandemic, collected 2011-2018. Cell culture was performed with under 2.5 million PBMCs per well in the presence of 8.5 to 10 IU/ml IL-2 and 9.5 to 10 ug/ml peptide pools. With respect to this clonotype: Its cognate antigen is unknown.

The germline V and J ends were trimmed by 4 bases and 2 bases, with 13 bases remaining between them. CDR1 and CDR2 from the germline V gene are MNHNS and SASEGT. This CDR3 is 15 amino acids long. This chain joins TRBV6-1 and TRBJ2-3; tentative D call: TRBD2 (5 bases). The sample was CD4+ T cells from blood, cultured in vitro. This TCR was recovered from a human donor in good health. The CDR3 loop reads CASSGKGRATDTQYF. CDR3 bases: TGTGCCAGCAGTGGGAAAGGGAGAGCCACAGATACGCAGTATTTT.